One sample yielded the 29 T cell receptor beta chains listed below, sequenced in a study of blood T cell repertoires in COVID-19. The repertoire was sequenced with immunoSEQ multiplex PCR; TCRdb's copy has only in-frame clones and lacks some. Of 70,000 to 75,000 clones in the sample, 90% were seen once. Sequencing was done on a sample of peripheral blood. The receptors stem from a human donor in a cohort sampled during active COVID-19.

V and J are TRBV20-1 and TRBJ2-7; 11 bases align to TRBD2. Trimming at V came to 3 bases and at J to 1 base, leaving 5 bases not matched to a gene. The CDR3 runs 15 residues. CDR1 DFQATT and CDR2 SNEGSKA come from the germline V gene (reference sequence). The DNA of the CDR3 is TGCAGTGCTAGTTCCCTAGCGGGAGGTTCCTACGAGCAGTACTTC. This encodes CSASSLAGGSYEQYF.

This clone appeared a single time. This chain links TRBV11-3 with TRBJ2-5; 8 nucleotides agree with TRBD2. This CDR3 spans 15 amino acids. V lost 5 bases, J lost 4 bases, and 9 bases stayed unmatched. The V gene's germline CDR1 is SGHNT and CDR2 YENEEA. CDR3 DNA sequence: TGTGCCAGCAGCCTACCTCGGGGGGGGGCAGAGACCCAGTACTTC. Protein: CASSLPRGGAETQYF.

This chain connects TRBV7-9 to TRBJ2-7; 11 bases align to TRBD1. From germline, CDR1 is SEHNR and CDR2 FQNEAQ (reference sequence). V trimming: 5 bases; J trimming: 4 bases; junction bases outside the gene matches: 13. The CDR3 has 17 residues. CDR3 sequence: CASSPQPGTGGAYEQYF. The CDR3 DNA sequence: TGTGCCAGCAGCCCCCAGCCGGGGACAGGGGGTGCATACGAGCAGTACTTC.

V gene TRBV9 combines with J gene TRBJ2-1; a weak D match, TRBD1 (6 bases). The CDR3 length is 15 residues. The germline V and J ends were trimmed by 3 bases and 3 bases, with 13 bases remaining between them. Germline CDR1 reads SGDLS; CDR2 reads YYNGEE. The chain's CDR3 is CASSGQDRHYNEQFF. As DNA, the CDR3 is TGTGCCAGCAGCGGCCAAGACAGGCACTACAATGAGCAGTTCTTC.

This chain links TRBV9 with TRBJ2-2, with 7 bases fitting TRBD2. This CDR3 has 16 amino acids. Unmatched junction bases numbered 3, after V lost 0 bases and J lost 1 base. CDR1 SGDLS and CDR2 YYNGEE come from the germline V gene. The CDR3 protein is CASSVAPSGNTGELFF. The CDR3 bases are TGTGCCAGCAGCGTAGCTCCTAGCGGGAACACCGGGGAGCTGTTTTTT.

CDR3 bases: TGTGCCAGCAGCTCCGGACAGGGCCTATTAGCCTACGAGCAGTACTTC. This encodes CASSSGQGLLAYEQYF. The chain carries TRBV13 and TRBJ2-7; TRBD1 agrees at 8 bases. The J segment lost 2 bases and the V segment lost 4 bases, leaving 10 bases of the junction unmatched. The CDR3 has 16 residues. Per germline, CDR1 PRHDT and CDR2 FYEKMQ (reference sequence).

The rearrangement links TRBV19 to TRBJ1-1, with D perhaps TRBD1 (6 bases). Trimming left V 6 bases short and J 1 base short, with 12 bases between. There are 14 residues in the CDR3. Per germline, CDR1 LNHDA and CDR2 SQIVND (reference sequence). In DNA, the CDR3 is TGTGCCAGTAGCCCTACACAGGGGAACACTGAAGCTTTCTTT. Translation gives CASSPTQGNTEAFF.

The V gene is TRBV18, the J gene TRBJ2-1, with 10 bases that match TRBD2. Germline CDR1 KGHSH, CDR2 LQKENI. This CDR3 contains 14 residues. The V and J ends lost 2 bases and 13 bases, in that order; junction bases with no gene match: 8. The CDR3 sequence: CASSPGLADGDQFF. Written as DNA, the CDR3 is TGTGCCAGCTCACCAGGACTAGCGGATGGGGACCAGTTCTTC.

This clone was seen just once. The gene calls are TRBV7-9 and TRBJ2-1, with a possible D match to TRBD1 (6 bases). The CDR3 spans 18 residues. V lost 5 bases and J 0 bases, leaving 20 bases between the germline ends. Germline values: CDR1 SEHNR, CDR2 FQNEAQ (reference sequence). The CDR3 bases are TGTGCCAGCAGCCAGGGGCTCAGGGCCCGAGACTCCTACAATGAGCAGTTCTTC. Protein: CASSQGLRARDSYNEQFF.

This sequence joins TRBV28 and TRBJ1-1, with D possibly being TRBD1 (5 bases). Trimming removed 6 bases from V and 4 bases from J, with 15 bases in between. Per germline, CDR1 MDHEN and CDR2 SYDVKM. The CDR3 sequence is 14 residues long. CDR3 amino acids: CASSPPGGGTEAFF. In nucleotides, the CDR3 is TGTGCCAGCAGCCCCCCGGGGGGAGGCACTGAAGCTTTCTTT.

This chain connects TRBV2 to TRBJ2-2; D may be TRBD1 (6 bases). Per germline, CDR1 SNHLY and CDR2 FYNNEI. Deletions cut 5 bases from V and 2 bases from J, with 9 bases between. The CDR3 sequence is 14 residues long. CDR3 amino acids: CASSRDTNTGELFF. The DNA of the CDR3 is TGTGCCAGCAGTAGGGACACCAACACCGGGGAGCTGTTTTTT.

This clone is medium-sized (0.01 to 0.1%). The rearrangement uses TRBV7-3 and TRBJ2-1; 7 bases map to TRBD2. The CDR3 has 17 amino acids. Germline CDR1 and CDR2: SGHTA and FQGTGA. V lost 2 bases, J lost 5 bases, and 12 bases stayed unmatched. The CDR3 DNA sequence: TGTGCCAGCAGCTTATATGGCGGGACTACCCAACACAATGAGCAGTTCTTC. Protein product: CASSLYGGTTQHNEQFF. The whole variable domain, remainder taken from reference TRBV7-3 and TRBJ2-1, is GAGVSQTPSNKVTEKGKYVELRCDPISGHTALYWYRQSLGQGPEFLIYFQGTGAADDSGLPNDRFFAVRPEGSVSTLKIQRTERGDSAVYLCASSLYGGTTQHNEQFFGPGTRLTVL.

V is TRBV13 and J is TRBJ2-1, with a tentative D call TRBD1 (6 bases). Germline V gene lookup returns CDR1 PRHDT and CDR2 FYEKMQ (reference sequence). CDR3 length: 13 amino acids. The V gene lost 5 bases and the J gene lost 3 bases, with 8 bases spanning the gap. CDR3 residues: CASSRGSYNEQFF. CDR3 nucleotide sequence: TGTGCCAGCAGCAGGGGGAGCTACAATGAGCAGTTCTTC.

The chain links TRBV4-3 to TRBJ1-3; D not resolved. V lost 0 bases, J lost 0 bases, and 12 bases lay in between. Germline CDR1 is LGHNA and CDR2 is YSLEER. The CDR3 has 17 amino acids. CDR3 loop: CASSQEAQAPSGNTIYF. CDR3 DNA: TGCGCCAGCAGCCAAGAAGCCCAGGCCCCCTCTGGAAACACCATATATTTT.

V and J are TRBV7-8 and TRBJ1-5; tentative D call: TRBD1 (6 bases). Germline assignment: CDR1 SGHVS and CDR2 FQNEAQ. V shed 5 bases and J shed 1 base, with 21 bases lying between them. The CDR3 length is 18 residues. The DNA of the CDR3 is TGTGCCAGCAGCCTCGTATACCAGGGGAGGGCCAGCAATCAGCCCCAGCATTTT. Protein sequence: CASSLVYQGRASNQPQHF.

In its sample, this clone was seen once. The rearrangement links TRBV7-3 to TRBJ2-3; 8 bases agree with TRBD2. J was trimmed by 6 bases and V by 3 bases; bases with no gene match: 8. This CDR3 contains 15 residues. Germline V gene data show CDR1 as SGHTA and CDR2 as FQGTGA. This CDR3 reads CASSLAGTRTDTQYF. CDR3 bases: TGTGCCAGCAGCTTGGCCGGGACTAGAACCGATACGCAGTATTTT.

This chain connects TRBV15 to TRBJ2-2, with unresolved D. V dropped 1 base and J dropped 1 base, with 7 bases sitting between them. CDR3 length equals 15 residues. Germline loops: CDR1 LNHNV, CDR2 YYDKDF (reference sequence). CDR3 loop: CATSRVRVNTGELFF. The CDR3 nucleotides read TGTGCCACCAGCAGAGTTCGGGTGAACACCGGGGAGCTGTTTTTT.

The rearrangement links TRBV28 to TRBJ2-7, with 7 positions matching TRBD2. The CDR3 covers 18 residues. Germline V gene data show CDR1 as MDHEN and CDR2 as SYDVKM. V shed 6 bases and J 3 bases; nucleotides not matched to a gene: 20. CDR3 nucleotide sequence: TGTGCCAGCAGCCCATCCGTTCCCCGGCGGGAGAGGAACTACGAGCAGTACTTC. It codes for CASSPSVPRRERNYEQYF.

The V gene is TRBV13, the J gene TRBJ2-7; TRBD1 matches at 8 bases. The length of the CDR3 is 14 residues. Germline V gene data show CDR1 as PRHDT and CDR2 as FYEKMQ (reference sequence). V shed 5 bases and J 1 base; nucleotides not matched to a gene: 4. The CDR3 loop is CASSPRQGSYEQYF. The DNA for the CDR3 is TGTGCCAGCAGCCCTCGACAGGGGTCCTACGAGCAGTACTTC.

The genes are TRBV7-2 and TRBJ2-3; TRBD2 might be the D (5 bases). The CDR3 sequence is 14 residues long. V lost 1 base, J lost 3 bases, and 8 bases lay in between. Germline V gene lookup returns CDR1 SGHTA and CDR2 FQGNSA. This CDR3 is CASSLEGGTDTQYF. The DNA for the CDR3 is TGTGCCAGCAGCTTAGAAGGCGGGACAGATACGCAGTATTTT.

The chain joins TRBV9 to TRBJ2-7; D may be TRBD2 (6 bases). Germline V gene sequence: CDR1 SGDLS, CDR2 YYNGEE. V was shortened by 0 bases and J by 2 bases, with 12 bases between the two germline ends. This CDR3 has 15 amino acids. Written as DNA, the CDR3 is TGTGCCAGCAGCGTAGGAGGGAGGAGCACCTACGAGCAGTACTTC. Amino acid sequence: CASSVGGRSTYEQYF.

This clone occurred once. The chain uses TRBV15 and TRBJ1-5, with no clear D. V gave up 3 bases and J gave up 4 bases, with 16 bases separating them. Germline CDR1 and CDR2: LNHNV and YYDKDF (reference sequence). CDR3 length: 16 amino acids. The CDR3 protein is CATSSGQAIPNQPQHF. The CDR3 region has the DNA TGTGCCACCAGCAGCGGTCAGGCGATCCCGAATCAGCCCCAGCATTTT.

The gene calls are TRBV7-9 and TRBJ2-4; weak D call: TRBD1 (6 bases). This CDR3 comprises 17 residues. The germline CDR1 and CDR2 sequences are SEHNR and FQNEAQ (reference sequence). The ends were cut back, 5 bases at V and 0 bases at J, with 17 bases in the middle. The CDR3 is CASSPVGGGLAKNIQYF. The CDR3 coding sequence is TGTGCCAGCAGCCCAGTGGGTGGGGGCCTAGCCAAAAACATTCAGTACTTC.

CDR3 loop: CASSLVWTSGPYEQYF. The CDR3 bases are TGTGCCAGCAGCTTAGTTTGGACTAGCGGACCCTACGAGCAGTACTTC. The chain uses TRBV7-2 and TRBJ2-7; TRBD2 aligns across 10 bases. The germline V gene encodes CDR1 SGHTA and CDR2 FQGNSA. This CDR3 spans 16 amino acids. The ends lost 1 base at V and 2 bases at J; junction bases unmatched: 5.

DNA of the CDR3: TGTGCCAGCAGCCCTCGGGTAGCGGGAGGGAATGAGCAGTTCTTC. Encoded protein: CASSPRVAGGNEQFF. This chain connects TRBV7-8 to TRBJ2-1, with TRBD2 matching 11 bases. The CDR3 length is 15 residues. Trimming cost V 5 bases and J 7 bases; bases outside gene matches: 7. Germline V gene data show CDR1 as SGHVS and CDR2 as FQNEAQ.

This chain links TRBV6-1 with TRBJ1-3; possibly TRBD1 for D (5 bases). CDR1 is MNHNS and CDR2 is SASEGT in the germline V gene. CDR3 length: 15 amino acids. V lost 1 base, J lost 4 bases, and 11 bases lay in between. The CDR3 protein is CASSEGRGLGNTIYF. The CDR3 DNA follows: TGTGCCAGCAGTGAAGGAAGGGGATTGGGAAACACCATATATTTT.

The chain joins TRBV27 to TRBJ2-7; D is uncertain. This CDR3 region has 13 residues. V lost 3 bases, J lost 0 bases, and 6 bases lay in between. From germline, CDR1 is MNHEY and CDR2 SMNVEV (reference sequence). The CDR3 DNA reads as TGTGCCAGCAGTTTTCTAAGCTCCTACGAGCAGTACTTC. This encodes CASSFLSSYEQYF.

This clone was picked up one time. V is TRBV25-1 and J is TRBJ1-2; 8 bases align to TRBD1. Looked up from germline, CDR1 is MGHDK and CDR2 is SYGVNS. CDR3 length equals 12 residues. The junction had 2 bases not matched to a gene; V was cut back by 6 bases and J by 5 bases. CDR3 nucleotide sequence: TGTGCCAGCAGAGGACAGGGTTATGGCTACACCTTC. Translated: CASRGQGYGYTF.

The genes are TRBV5-8 and TRBJ2-5; D is perhaps TRBD2 (6 bases). Trimming cost V 0 bases and J 3 bases, with 9 bases left between them. The V gene's germline CDR1 is SGHTS and CDR2 YDEGEE. The CDR3 consists of 14 residues. The CDR3 sequence is CASSLVGGKETQYF. The CDR3 coding sequence is TGTGCCAGCAGCTTGGTCGGAGGGAAAGAGACCCAGTACTTC.